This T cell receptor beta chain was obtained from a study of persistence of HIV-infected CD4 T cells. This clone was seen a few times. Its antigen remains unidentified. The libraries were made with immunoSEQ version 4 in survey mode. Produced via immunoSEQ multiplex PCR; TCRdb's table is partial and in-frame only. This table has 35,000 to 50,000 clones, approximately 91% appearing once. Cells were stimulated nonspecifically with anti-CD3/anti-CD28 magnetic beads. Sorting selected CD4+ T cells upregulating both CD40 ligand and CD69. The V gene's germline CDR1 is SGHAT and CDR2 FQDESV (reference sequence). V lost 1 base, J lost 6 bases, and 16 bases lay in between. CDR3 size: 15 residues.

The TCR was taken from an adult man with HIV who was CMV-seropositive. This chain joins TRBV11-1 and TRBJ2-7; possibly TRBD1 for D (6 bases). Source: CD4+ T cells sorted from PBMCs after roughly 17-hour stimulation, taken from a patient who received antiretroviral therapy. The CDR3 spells CASSLEGRTEGEQYF. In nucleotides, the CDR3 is TGTGCCAGCAGCTTAGAGGGCAGGACAGAAGGCGAGCAGTACTTC.